The TCR beta chain described here comes from a study of early T cells in non-severe SARS-CoV-2 infection. On the study more broadly: Sequencing was performed on bulk RNA from unsorted whole blood, leaving chains unpaired.

Study outcomes and limitations: CD4 and private specificities were missed by VDJdb matching, which favored anti-spike CD8 responses.

This clonotype was detected ten times or more. Antigen unknown. The TCR library protocol attached unique molecular identifiers to the individual cDNA molecules. TCRdb re-derived calls from the 5' RACE reads in MiXCR, one entry per CDR3 protein. The table shows 30,000 or so distinct CDR3 sequences, with over 6.5% occurring only once. This TCR was recovered from an adult who was a healthcare worker with PCR-confirmed SARS-CoV-2 infection or an uninfected control (not recorded which). Sequenced material: whole blood.

CDR3 residues: CASSTRQGRSSYEQYF. The CDR3 DNA is TGTGCCAGCAGCACCCGACAGGGAAGATCGTCCTACGAGCAGTACTTC. The chain has TRBV7-8 and TRBJ2-7, with TRBD1 matching 7 bases. After removal of 5 bases from V and 1 base from J, the junction contained 11 bases not matched to a gene. The CDR3 has 16 residues. CDR1 and CDR2 (germline): SGHVS, FQNEAQ.